Listed below are T cell receptor beta chains from one sample, sequenced in a study of T cells in Graves' hyperthyroidism and ophthalmopathy. Each CDR3 protein is one row after TCRdb ran MiXCR on the multiplex PCR reads. The sample has a few hundred thousand distinct CDR3 sequences; approximately 48% are singletons. Sequencing was performed on peripheral blood or thyroid tissue (not recorded which). The source is an adult woman with Graves' disease, either hyperthyroidism or ophthalmopathy (not recorded which). Both conserved end residues are part of each CDR3. Each record gives: clone size, V gene, J gene, D gene, CDR3 DNA, CDR3 protein. The D gene is left open where the match is weak. Size tells how often a clone was seen (once, few, many) or the class of an expanded clone, and some rows leave it out.

clone size: few
V gene: TRBV15
J gene: TRBJ2-2
D gene: -
CDR3 DNA: TGTGCCACCAGGTCTGAGGTCGGTCTTAGCGGGGAGCTGTTTTTT
CDR3 protein: CATRSEVGLSGELFF

clone size: many
V gene: TRBV7-9
J gene: TRBJ1-3
D gene: -
CDR3 DNA: TGTGCCAGCAGCGCTCTAGGCTCTGGAAACACCATATATTTT
CDR3 protein: CASSALGSGNTIYF

clone size: many
V gene: TRBV12-3/TRBV12-4
J gene: TRBJ2-7
D gene: TRBD1
CDR3 DNA: TGTGCCAGCAGTTTGTGGACAGGGGGTCCCCACGAGCAGTACTTC
CDR3 protein: CASSLWTGGPHEQYF

clone size: few
V gene: TRBV7-2
J gene: TRBJ1-5
D gene: -
CDR3 DNA: TGTGCCAGCAGCTTACGCAGGGAGAATCAGCCCCAGCATTTT
CDR3 protein: CASSLRRENQPQHF

clone size: many
V gene: TRBV9
J gene: TRBJ1-6
D gene: TRBD1
CDR3 DNA: TGTGCCAGCAGCGTGACAGGGGGTGAATCACCCCTCCACTTT
CDR3 protein: CASSVTGGESPLHF

clone size: many
V gene: TRBV6-6
J gene: TRBJ1-4
D gene: -
CDR3 DNA: TGTGCCAGCAGCACCGACCGCGGTAAACTGTTTTTT
CDR3 protein: CASSTDRGKLFF

clone size: -
V gene: TRBV29-1
J gene: TRBJ1-5
D gene: -
CDR3 DNA: TGCAGCGTTGACGGGGGCGCCTACGAGCATTTT
CDR3 protein: CSVDGGAYEHF

clone size: -
V gene: TRBV2
J gene: TRBJ1-2
D gene: TRBD1
CDR3 DNA: TGTGCCAGCAGTGAAGAGGGACAGGGGATCTATGGCTACACCTTC
CDR3 protein: CASSEEGQGIYGYTF

clone size: many
V gene: TRBV5-1
J gene: TRBJ1-5
D gene: -
CDR3 DNA: TGCGTCAGCAGCTTGGCCGGCCGAGAAGGCCAGCCCCAGCATTTT
CDR3 protein: CVSSLAGREGQPQHF

clone size: many
V gene: TRBV11-2
J gene: TRBJ2-5
D gene: TRBD2
CDR3 DNA: TGTGCCAGCAGCTTAATGGGGGGGGAGGGGGAGACCCAGTACTTC
CDR3 protein: CASSLMGGEGETQYF

clone size: -
V gene: TRBV19
J gene: TRBJ1-1
D gene: -
CDR3 DNA: TGTGCCAGTAGTATGCAGACGAATGAAGCTTTCTTT
CDR3 protein: CASSMQTNEAFF

clone size: many
V gene: TRBV5-4
J gene: TRBJ1-6
D gene: -
CDR3 DNA: TGTGCCAGCAGCCCGGACGGCTATAATTCACCCCTCCACTTT
CDR3 protein: CASSPDGYNSPLHF

clone size: -
V gene: TRBV10-3
J gene: TRBJ1-1
D gene: -
CDR3 DNA: TGTGCCATCAGCCCCTTACCAATCGGACGGGAGAACACTGAAGCTTTCTTT
CDR3 protein: CAISPLPIGRENTEAFF

clone size: -
V gene: TRBV3-1
J gene: TRBJ1-3
D gene: -
CDR3 DNA: TGTGCCAGCAGCCAAGATGGAGGGTTTGGAAACACCATATATTTT
CDR3 protein: CASSQDGGFGNTIYF

clone size: many
V gene: TRBV7-2
J gene: TRBJ1-1
D gene: -
CDR3 DNA: TGTGCCAGCAGCTTAGCGGCCGGCCTGGAAGCTTTCTTT
CDR3 protein: CASSLAAGLEAFF

clone size: many
V gene: TRBV5-6
J gene: TRBJ2-5
D gene: -
CDR3 DNA: TGTGCCAGCAGCTTGACCAGGGAACAAGAGACCCAGTACTTC
CDR3 protein: CASSLTREQETQYF

clone size: -
V gene: TRBV2
J gene: TRBJ2-5
D gene: TRBD2
CDR3 DNA: TGTGCCAGCAGTGAATGGACTAGCGGCCAAGAGACCCAGTACTTC
CDR3 protein: CASSEWTSGQETQYF

clone size: -
V gene: TRBV2
J gene: TRBJ1-5
D gene: -
CDR3 DNA: TGTGCCAGCAGACACGGCCAGGGGCTCCAAGAGACCCAGCATTTT
CDR3 protein: CASRHGQGLQETQHF

clone size: many
V gene: TRBV19
J gene: TRBJ1-5
D gene: -
CDR3 DNA: TGTGCCAGTAACCATCGCGGGGGTCAGGGTCAGCCCCAGCATTTT
CDR3 protein: CASNHRGGQGQPQHF

clone size: -
V gene: TRBV2
J gene: TRBJ2-2
D gene: TRBD1
CDR3 DNA: TGTGCCAGCTGCCCCGGCGGGACAGGGTTCGTCGGGGAGCTGTTTTTT
CDR3 protein: CASCPGGTGFVGELFF

clone size: many
V gene: TRBV7-8
J gene: TRBJ1-6
D gene: -
CDR3 DNA: TGTGCCAGCAGCTTAGCCCAGGGTTCACCCCTCCACTTT
CDR3 protein: CASSLAQGSPLHF

clone size: few
V gene: TRBV2
J gene: TRBJ2-7
D gene: -
CDR3 DNA: TGTGCCAGCAGTGAAGGGGAGCCCTCAAGCTCCTACGAGCAGTACTTC
CDR3 protein: CASSEGEPSSSYEQYF

clone size: many
V gene: TRBV20-1
J gene: TRBJ1-4
D gene: TRBD1
CDR3 DNA: TGCAGTGCCGCAGGGGGAGAAAAACTGTTTTTT
CDR3 protein: CSAAGGEKLFF

clone size: many
V gene: TRBV20-1
J gene: TRBJ1-2
D gene: -
CDR3 DNA: TGCAGTGCTAGACAACAGGGTAACTATGGCTACACCTTC
CDR3 protein: CSARQQGNYGYTF

clone size: many
V gene: TRBV6-1
J gene: TRBJ2-5
D gene: -
CDR3 DNA: TGTGCCAGCAGTGAATTCCTACAGGCCCAAGAGACCCAGTACTTC
CDR3 protein: CASSEFLQAQETQYF

clone size: many
V gene: TRBV6-1
J gene: TRBJ2-7
D gene: -
CDR3 DNA: TGTGCCAGCAGTGAAGGGAGCTCGGGGTACTACGAGCAGTACTTC
CDR3 protein: CASSEGSSGYYEQYF

clone size: -
V gene: TRBV10-3
J gene: TRBJ1-2
D gene: -
CDR3 DNA: TGTGCCATCAGTGCGACAACCGGGGCGGATGATGGCTACACCTTC
CDR3 protein: CAISATTGADDGYTF

clone size: -
V gene: TRBV7-9
J gene: TRBJ2-2
D gene: -
CDR3 DNA: TGTGCCAGCAGCGTAAACACCGGGGGGCTGTTTTTT
CDR3 protein: CASSVNTGGLFF

clone size: many
V gene: TRBV27
J gene: TRBJ1-2
D gene: -
CDR3 DNA: TGTGCCAGCAGTTCCAGGACAGAAAGATATGGCTACACCTTC
CDR3 protein: CASSSRTERYGYTF

clone size: -
V gene: TRBV7-2
J gene: TRBJ1-1
D gene: -
CDR3 DNA: TGTGCCAGCAGCCCGGACCGAGGCCGAGCTGAAGCTTTCTTT
CDR3 protein: CASSPDRGRAEAFF

clone size: -
V gene: TRBV7-8
J gene: TRBJ2-7
D gene: TRBD1
CDR3 DNA: TGTGCCAGCAGCGGGCGACAGGGCGGCGAGCAGTACTTC
CDR3 protein: CASSGRQGGEQYF

clone size: -
V gene: TRBV2
J gene: TRBJ2-7
D gene: -
CDR3 DNA: TGTGCCAGCAGCGAGTTTCTGGGCCTTGCCCCATTC
CDR3 protein: CASSEFLGLAPF

clone size: many
V gene: TRBV7-9
J gene: TRBJ2-7
D gene: -
CDR3 DNA: TGTGCCAGCAGCACCGGCCCCAGCTCCTACGAGCAGTACTTC
CDR3 protein: CASSTGPSSYEQYF

clone size: few
V gene: TRBV25-1
J gene: TRBJ1-6
D gene: -
CDR3 DNA: TGTGCCAGCAGGTCCAGAGTCTTTGATTCACCCCTCCACTTT
CDR3 protein: CASRSRVFDSPLHF

clone size: many
V gene: TRBV20-1
J gene: TRBJ1-5
D gene: TRBD1
CDR3 DNA: TGCAGTGCTGCCCCCGGGACAGGGAGTGCGCCCCAGCATTTT
CDR3 protein: CSAAPGTGSAPQHF

clone size: many
V gene: TRBV7-8
J gene: TRBJ2-5
D gene: -
CDR3 DNA: TGTGCCAGCAGCTTAGATTTAGCCAGCGTGACCCAGTACTTC
CDR3 protein: CASSLDLASVTQYF

clone size: many
V gene: TRBV20-1
J gene: TRBJ1-5
D gene: TRBD1
CDR3 DNA: TGCAGTGCTAGCCCGGGACAGGGTATGAATCAGCCCCAGCATTTT
CDR3 protein: CSASPGQGMNQPQHF

clone size: many
V gene: TRBV19
J gene: TRBJ2-3
D gene: -
CDR3 DNA: TGTGCCAGTAGTATGTCGGGGACTAGCACAGATACGCAGTATTTT
CDR3 protein: CASSMSGTSTDTQYF

clone size: many
V gene: TRBV10-3
J gene: TRBJ2-2
D gene: -
CDR3 DNA: TGTGCCATCGTGGGAGATAACACCGGGGAGCTGTTTTTT
CDR3 protein: CAIVGDNTGELFF

clone size: many
V gene: TRBV20-1
J gene: TRBJ2-7
D gene: TRBD1
CDR3 DNA: TGCAGTGCTATCGACAGGGGAGTACTGGGCTACGAGCAGTACTTC
CDR3 protein: CSAIDRGVLGYEQYF

clone size: -
V gene: TRBV6-1
J gene: TRBJ1-3
D gene: -
CDR3 DNA: TGTGCCACCCGCCCGGGCTCCTCTGGAAACACCATATATTTT
CDR3 protein: CATRPGSSGNTIYF

clone size: many
V gene: TRBV27
J gene: TRBJ1-6
D gene: -
CDR3 DNA: TGTGCCAGCAGTTACGAGGTCCGTTCTGGTTCACCCCTCCACTTT
CDR3 protein: CASSYEVRSGSPLHF

clone size: -
V gene: TRBV2
J gene: TRBJ2-3
D gene: -
CDR3 DNA: TGTGCCAGCAGTGAGCAGGCCCCAGATACGCAGTATTTT
CDR3 protein: CASSEQAPDTQYF

clone size: many
V gene: TRBV6-6
J gene: TRBJ1-1
D gene: -
CDR3 DNA: TGTGCCAGCAGTAGCATACTAGGCACTGAAGCTTTCTTT
CDR3 protein: CASSSILGTEAFF

clone size: -
V gene: TRBV27
J gene: TRBJ1-1
D gene: TRBD1
CDR3 DNA: TGTGCCAGCAGTTTTGAGGTCAGGGGGCTTACTGAAGCTCTCTTT
CDR3 protein: CASSFEVRGLTEALF

clone size: once
V gene: TRBV12-3/TRBV12-4
J gene: TRBJ1-5
D gene: -
CDR3 DNA: TGTGCCAGCAGTTACTTAGGGATCAATCAGCCCCAGCATTTT
CDR3 protein: CASSYLGINQPQHF